The sequence of this T cell receptor beta chain was determined in a study of T cell clones after liver transplantation. Study information: Liver transplant recipients had immunosuppression withdrawal attempted within 2 years. At least one year of complete immunosuppression withdrawal without enzymes over twice normal defined tolerance. Pre-transplant mixed lymphocyte reactions yielded third-party-reactive TCRbeta sequences as comparators for graft-donor-reactive sequences. Study-wide results and caveats: A larger donor-reactive than third-party decline suggested partial antigen-specific deletion.

This CDR3 is 14 amino acids long. V was shortened by 4 bases and J by 6 bases, with 12 bases between the two germline ends. Germline assignment: CDR1 LNHDA and CDR2 SQIVND (reference sequence). Sequenced by immunoSEQ multiplex PCR; TCRdb stores in-frame clones only, minus some. The table includes approximately 10,000 clones, 71% detected once. About this clone: The antigen is not known.

The rearrangement links TRBV19 to TRBJ2-2, with D possibly TRBD2 on 6 matching bases. The sequence derives from a human patient who received a liver transplant. Some T cells may be transferred from the graft donor. The source material was CD4+ T cells from blood, sampled roughly 30 months after liver transplant. The CDR3 nucleotides are TGTGCCAGTAGTAAGGACGGCGGGGCCGGGGAGCTGTTTTTT. Amino acid sequence: CASSKDGGAGELFF.